This T cell receptor (beta chain) comes out of a study of blood T cell repertoires in COVID-19. Clones were read by immunoSEQ multiplex PCR, and TCRdb kept only the in-frame ones, dropping some. The top ten hold 15% to 20% of the sample, which has about 100,000 clones, less than 85% seen once. The receptor was isolated from a woman older than 75 with active or convalescent COVID-19. Source material: peripheral blood.

CDR3 DNA: TGCAGCGTCGCCCCCAGCGGTTTCGCAGATACGCAGTATTTT. Protein: CSVAPSGFADTQYF. V is TRBV29-1 and J is TRBJ2-3; a possible D gene is TRBD2 (5 bases). The CDR3 has 14 amino acids. Per the germline V gene, CDR1 is SQVTM and CDR2 is ANQGSEA. The ends were cut back, 6 bases at V and 4 bases at J, with 17 bases in the middle.